This T cell receptor (beta chain) was profiled in a study of response to subunit inactivated influenza vaccine. From the RT-PCR reads, TCRdb called clonotypes with MiXCR, one entry per CDR3 protein. The data show roughly 790,000 distinct CDR3 sequences, 21% seen once. Germline V gives CDR1 SGDLS, CDR2 YYNGEE. This CDR3 has 14 amino acids. The ends were cut back, 0 bases at V and 1 base at J, with 8 bases in the middle. At least ten counts were recorded for this clonotype. Antigen specificity is unknown. Broader study findings: There was a suggestion from the authors that each seasonal influenza vaccination recruits few new T cells.

The receptor's source is a man in his fifties who received an inactivated influenza vaccine. V and J are TRBV9 and TRBJ2-7; tentatively, D is TRBD2 (6 bases). The material was PBMCs from blood, obtained about 5 days after vaccination. The CDR3 is CASSVDGGSYEQYF. The CDR3 DNA is TGTGCCAGCAGCGTAGATGGGGGGTCCTACGAGCAGTACTTC.